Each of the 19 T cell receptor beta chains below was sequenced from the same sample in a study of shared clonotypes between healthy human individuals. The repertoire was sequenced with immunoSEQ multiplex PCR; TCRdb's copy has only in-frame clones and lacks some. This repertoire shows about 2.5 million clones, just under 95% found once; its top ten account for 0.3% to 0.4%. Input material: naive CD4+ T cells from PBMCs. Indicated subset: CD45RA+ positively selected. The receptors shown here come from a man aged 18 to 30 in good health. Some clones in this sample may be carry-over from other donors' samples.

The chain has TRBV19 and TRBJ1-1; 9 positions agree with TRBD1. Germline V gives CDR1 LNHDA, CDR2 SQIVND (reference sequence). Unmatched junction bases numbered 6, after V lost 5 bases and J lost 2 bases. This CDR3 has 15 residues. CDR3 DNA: TGTGCCAGTAGTCCACGGGACAGGGCCAACACTGAAGCTTTCTTT. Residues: CASSPRDRANTEAFF.

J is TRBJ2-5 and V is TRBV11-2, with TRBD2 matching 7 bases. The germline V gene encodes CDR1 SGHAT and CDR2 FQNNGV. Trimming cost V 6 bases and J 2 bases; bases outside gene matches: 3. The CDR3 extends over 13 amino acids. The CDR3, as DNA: TGTGCCAGCAGAGGTAGCGGGCAAGAGACCCAGTACTTC. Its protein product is CASRGSGQETQYF. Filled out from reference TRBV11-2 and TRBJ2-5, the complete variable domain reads EAGVAQSPRYKIIEKRQSVAFWCNPISGHATLYWYQQILGQGPKLLIQFQNNGVVDDSQLPKDRFSAERLKGVDSTLKIQPAKLEDSAVYLCASRGSGQETQYFGPGTRLLVL.

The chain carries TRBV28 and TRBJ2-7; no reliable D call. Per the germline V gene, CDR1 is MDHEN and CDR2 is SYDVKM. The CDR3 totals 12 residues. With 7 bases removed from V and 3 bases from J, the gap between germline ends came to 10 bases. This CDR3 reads CASKPADYEQYF. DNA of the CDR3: TGTGCCAGCAAGCCGGCCGACTACGAGCAGTACTTC.

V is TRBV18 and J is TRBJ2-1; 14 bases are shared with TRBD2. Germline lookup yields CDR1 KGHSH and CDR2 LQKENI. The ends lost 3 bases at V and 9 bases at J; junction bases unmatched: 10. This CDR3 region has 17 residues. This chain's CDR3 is CASSPRRLAGGPGEQFF. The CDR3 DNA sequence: TGTGCCAGCTCACCGCGAAGACTAGCGGGAGGGCCAGGTGAGCAGTTCTTC.

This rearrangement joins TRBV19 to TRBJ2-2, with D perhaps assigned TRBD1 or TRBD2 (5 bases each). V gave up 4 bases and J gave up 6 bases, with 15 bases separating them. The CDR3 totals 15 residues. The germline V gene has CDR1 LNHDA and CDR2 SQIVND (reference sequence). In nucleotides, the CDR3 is TGTGCCAGTAGTAAACAGGCGGGCTATCCCGGGGAGCTGTTTTTT. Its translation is CASSKQAGYPGELFF.

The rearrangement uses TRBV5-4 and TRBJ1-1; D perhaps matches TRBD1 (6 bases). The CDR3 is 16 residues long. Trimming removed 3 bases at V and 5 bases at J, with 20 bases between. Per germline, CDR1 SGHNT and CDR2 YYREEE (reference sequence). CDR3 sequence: CASSWGAGLMRTEAFF. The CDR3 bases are TGTGCCAGCAGCTGGGGGGCAGGCCTAATGAGGACTGAAGCTTTCTTT.

CDR3 sequence reads: CASSLEIGRNTEAFF. The CDR3 DNA sequence: TGCGCCAGCAGCTTGGAGATAGGGCGGAACACTGAAGCTTTCTTT. J is TRBJ1-1 and V is TRBV5-1; D gene uncertain. Trimming removed 0 bases at V and 1 base at J, with 10 bases between. CDR1 is SGHRS and CDR2 is YFSETQ in the germline V gene. The CDR3 consists of 15 residues.

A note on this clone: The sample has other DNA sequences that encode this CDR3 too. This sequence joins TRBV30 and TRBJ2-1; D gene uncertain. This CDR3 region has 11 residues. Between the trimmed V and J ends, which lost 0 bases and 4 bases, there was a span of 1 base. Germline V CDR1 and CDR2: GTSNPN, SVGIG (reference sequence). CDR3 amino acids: CAWSVYNEQFF. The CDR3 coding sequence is TGTGCCTGGAGTGTGTACAATGAGCAGTTCTTC. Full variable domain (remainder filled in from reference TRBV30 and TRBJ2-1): SQTIHQWPATLVQPVGSPLSLECTVEGTSNPNLYWYRQAAGRGLQLLFYSVGIGQISSEVPQNLSASRPQDRQFILSSKKLLLSDSGFYLCAWSVYNEQFFGPGTRLTVL.

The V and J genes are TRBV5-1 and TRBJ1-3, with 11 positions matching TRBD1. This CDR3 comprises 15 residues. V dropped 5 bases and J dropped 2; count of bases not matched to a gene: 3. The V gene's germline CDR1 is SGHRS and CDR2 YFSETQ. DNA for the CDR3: TGCGCCAGCAGACAGGGACAGGGGGCTGGAAACACCATATATTTT. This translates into CASRQGQGAGNTIYF. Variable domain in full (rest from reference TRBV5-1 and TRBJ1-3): KAGVTQTPRYLIKTRGQQVTLSCSPISGHRSVSWYQQTPGQGLQFLFEYFSETQRNKGNFPGRFSGRQFSNSRSEMNVSTLELGDSALYLCASRQGQGAGNTIYFGEGSWLTVV.

The CDR3 region is CASSATSGSTDTQYF. The CDR3 DNA reads TGCGCCAGCAGCGCGACTAGCGGGAGCACAGATACGCAGTATTTT. The rearrangement uses TRBV5-1 and TRBJ2-3; 10 nucleotides agree with TRBD2. V was pared by 4 bases and J by 0 bases, with 2 bases of the junction left unmatched. The CDR3 spans 15 residues. From germline, CDR1 is SGHRS and CDR2 YFSETQ.

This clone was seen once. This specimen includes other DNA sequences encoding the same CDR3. The CDR3: CASSPGRGETQYF. The CDR3 DNA sequence: TGTGCCAGTAGCCCCGGACGGGGAGAGACCCAGTACTTC. V and J are TRBV19 and TRBJ2-5; tentative D call: TRBD2 (5 bases). CDR3 length equals 13 residues. Trimming stripped 6 bases from V and 4 bases from J, with 12 bases between. Germline lookup yields CDR1 LNHDA and CDR2 SQIVND (reference sequence).

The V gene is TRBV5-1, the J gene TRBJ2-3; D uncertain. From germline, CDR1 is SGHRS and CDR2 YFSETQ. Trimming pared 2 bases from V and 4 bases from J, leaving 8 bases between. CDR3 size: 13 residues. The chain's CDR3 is CASSLFVADTQYF. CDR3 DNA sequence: TGCGCCAGCAGCTTATTCGTTGCAGATACGCAGTATTTT.

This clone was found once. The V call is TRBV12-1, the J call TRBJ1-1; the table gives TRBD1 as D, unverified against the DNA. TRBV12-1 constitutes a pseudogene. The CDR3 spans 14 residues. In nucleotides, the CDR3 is TGTGCCAGCAGCCCTGACCCAGGGGACACTGAAGCTTTCTTT. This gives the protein CASSPDPGDTEAFF.

The CDR3 loop is CASQGRLNQPQHF. The CDR3 nucleotides are TGTGCCAGTCAGGGGCGGTTAAACCAGCCCCAGCATTTT. The chain is built from TRBV25-1 and TRBJ1-5; possibly TRBD1 for D (6 bases). The CDR3 is 13 amino acids. Trimming took 9 bases from V and 7 from J, leaving 16 bases between them. Germline V gene lookup returns CDR1 MGHDK and CDR2 SYGVNS.

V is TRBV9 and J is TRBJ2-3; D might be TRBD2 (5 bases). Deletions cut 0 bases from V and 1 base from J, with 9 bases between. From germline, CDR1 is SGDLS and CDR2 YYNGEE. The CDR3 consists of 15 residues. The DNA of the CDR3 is TGTGCCAGCAGCGTAGCCCGCGGGCGCACAGATACGCAGTATTTT. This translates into CASSVARGRTDTQYF.

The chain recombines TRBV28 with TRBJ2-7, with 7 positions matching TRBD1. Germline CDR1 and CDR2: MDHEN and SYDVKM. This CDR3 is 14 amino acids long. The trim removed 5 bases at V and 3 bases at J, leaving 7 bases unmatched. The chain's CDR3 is CASSPPGTVYEQYF. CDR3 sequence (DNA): TGTGCCAGCAGTCCCCCAGGGACAGTCTACGAGCAGTACTTC. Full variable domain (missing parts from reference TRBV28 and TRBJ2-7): DVKVTQSSRYLVKRTGEKVFLECVQDMDHENMFWYRQDPGLGLRLIYFSYDVKMKEKGDIPEGYSVSREKKERFSLILESASTNQTSMYLCASSPPGTVYEQYFGPGTRLTVT.

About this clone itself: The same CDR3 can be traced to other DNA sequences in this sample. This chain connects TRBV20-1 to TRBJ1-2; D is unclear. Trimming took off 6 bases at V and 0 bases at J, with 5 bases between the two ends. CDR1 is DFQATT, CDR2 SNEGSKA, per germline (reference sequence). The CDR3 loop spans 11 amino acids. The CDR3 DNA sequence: TGCAGTGCCGGATCTAACTATGGCTACACCTTC. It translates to CSAGSNYGYTF.

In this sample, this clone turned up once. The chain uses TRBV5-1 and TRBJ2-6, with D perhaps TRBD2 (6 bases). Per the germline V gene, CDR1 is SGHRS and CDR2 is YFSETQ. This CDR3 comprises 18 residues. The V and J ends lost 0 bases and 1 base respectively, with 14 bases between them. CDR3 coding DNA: TGCGCCAGCAGCTTGGGTGGAGGGCGCTTTTCTGGGGCCAACGTCCTGACTTTC. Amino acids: CASSLGGGRFSGANVLTF.

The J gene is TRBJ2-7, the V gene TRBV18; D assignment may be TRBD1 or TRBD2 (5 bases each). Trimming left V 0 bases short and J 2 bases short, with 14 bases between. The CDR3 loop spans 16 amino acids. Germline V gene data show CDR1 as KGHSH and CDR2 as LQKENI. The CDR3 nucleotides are TGTGCCAGCTCACCACCGTGGGGGAATCGCGCCTACGAGCAGTACTTC. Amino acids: CASSPPWGNRAYEQYF. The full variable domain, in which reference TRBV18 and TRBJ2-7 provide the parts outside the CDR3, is NAGVMQNPRHLVRRRGQEARLRCSPMKGHSHVYWYRQLPEEGLKFMVYLQKENIIDESGMPKERFSAEFPKEGPSILRIQQVVRGDSAAYFCASSPPWGNRAYEQYFGPGTRLTVT.